The source of this T cell receptor (beta chain) is a study of CD8+CD57+ T cells in acquired aplastic anemia. This CDR3 contains 16 residues. CDR1 is SGDLS and CDR2 is YYNGEE in the germline V gene. V was clipped by 0 bases and J by 4 bases, with 13 bases between them. Genomic DNA acted as the template from which TCR beta VDJ combination and CDR3 sequence profiling were carried out. TCRdb re-analysed the reads in MiXCR, keeping a single row per CDR3 protein. This table holds around 220,000 distinct CDR3 sequences, around 49% found once. Before being chosen for sequencing, patients had shown CD8+CD57+ cell expansion by flow cytometry. The sample holds many counts of this clonotype.

Source material: sorted CD4+, CD8+, or CD8+CD57+ T cells (not recorded which) from PBMCs. This rearrangement joins TRBV9 to TRBJ2-2; TRBD1 or TRBD2 may be the D gene (5 bases each). This receptor was taken from a human donor with aplastic anemia. The CDR3 nucleotides are TGTGCCAGCAGCGTAGAAGGCAGGGCGGGCACCGGGGAGCTGTTTTTT. Its protein product is CASSVEGRAGTGELFF. The full variable domain, rest sourced from reference TRBV9 and TRBJ2-2, is DSGVTQTPKHLITATGQRVTLRCSPRSGDLSVYWYQQSLDQGLQFLIQYYNGEERAKGNILERFSAQQFPDLHSELNLSSLELGDSALYFCASSVEGRAGTGELFFGEGSRLTVL.